A selection of T cell receptor beta chains follows, all from one sample in a study of T cell changes during pregnancy in multiple sclerosis. TCRdb keeps only in-frame clones here, not all; method: immunoSEQ multiplex PCR. The sample yields 30,000 to 40,000 clones, approximately 88% seen once. This specimen was CD8+ T cells from peripheral blood mononuclear cells, taken before pregnancy. The receptors here all came from a female donor with multiple sclerosis, enrolled in a pregnancy study. Each CDR3 is given with its conserved first and last residue. D genes are given only for firm matches.

CDR3 length,V gene,D gene,CDR3 protein
14,TRBV5-1,TRBD2,CASNPGGPGGEQYF
13,TRBV6-6,NA,CASSPLGDQPQHF
12,TRBV6-1,TRBD2,CAILAVHNEQFF
16,TRBV27,TRBD1,CASSPFRDRGHGELFF
14,TRBV15,NA,CATSSEGNTDTQYF
14,TRBV5-6,NA,CASSFPTMNTEAFF
17,TRBV19,TRBD2,CASSIGGRLAGEETQYF
14,TRBV7-9,NA,CASSLDRRNYEQYF
15,TRBV6-4,TRBD2,CASSDGAGGNNEQFF
18,TRBV16,NA,CASSQYPPGQGIGDEQYF
13,TRBV7-9,NA,CASSFADSEEQYF
15,TRBV13,NA,CASSSVATSYNEQFF
14,TRBV27,TRBD1,CASSLGQGAGGYTF
13,TRBV6-4,TRBD2,CASREGETDTQYF
15,TRBV7-9,NA,CASSRMSDSFYEQYF
15,TRBV6-5,TRBD1,CASSNRGGSNQPQHF
14,TRBV7-3,TRBD1,CASSLGTGDNEQFF
16,TRBV6-6,TRBD1,CASSYSRLDREHEQYF
16,TRBV6-5,TRBD1,CASSYLGTGTNTEAFF
12,TRBV7-9,NA,CASSLVPFEQYF
16,TRBV7-3,NA,CASSLNPGTSTDTQYF
15,TRBV6-4,TRBD2,CAIPLRREGFGELFF
15,TRBV6-6,TRBD1,CASSTRDRVRNEQYF
14,TRBV6-1,NA,CASGTGQVTDTQYF
17,TRBV4-1,NA,CASSQDAGGSNTGELFF
14,TRBV9,TRBD2,CASSAAGGGHEQFF
14,TRBV9,TRBD1,CASSVGQGQDEQYF
15,TRBV15,NA,CATSRDSGPNQPQHF
15,TRBV2,NA,CASSDLGQNLYEQYF
16,TRBV2,NA,CASSDRPAGFGNTIYF
14,TRBV7-9,TRBD1,CASSPTGGPGELFF
16,TRBV4-3,NA,CASSQQEGLRGDTQYF
14,TRBV19,NA,CASNPGTSNYGYTF
17,TRBV28,TRBD2,CASSSPGTSGVQETQYF
13,TRBV7-9,NA,CASSSGQSYEAFF
13,TRBV27,TRBD1,CAIGGGLNTEAFF
15,TRBV4-1,NA,CASSQDSVSNYGYTF
18,TRBV2,TRBD2,CASSIRAPPLAGKEEQFF
15,TRBV5-8,NA,CASSLEGLTQETQYF
15,TRBV9,TRBD2,CASSVAEAGVDTQYF
14,TRBV6-1,NA,CASSEATANYEQYF